This T cell receptor (beta chain) stems from a study of CD8 T cells in Susac syndrome. 0.5 to 1 ug RNA was reverse transcribed with random hexamers. Across 54 Vbeta and 13 Jbeta, immunoSEQ multiplex PCR amplified TCR beta CDR3. Using its own MiXCR run on the immunoSEQ multiplex PCR reads, TCRdb lists one record per CDR3 protein. The table lists around 200,000 distinct CDR3 sequences, roughly 94% of them singletons. Sequencing of TCR beta was performed on blood CD8+ T cells and on blood CD4+ T cells. Stable or active relapsing-remitting multiple sclerosis, untreated and meeting revised McDonald criteria, defined the controls. The TEMRA cells underwent FACS enrichment, while the CD8+ and CD4+ T cells underwent negative isolation. CDR3 length: 14 amino acids. CDR1 is MDHEN and CDR2 is SYDVKM in the germline V gene. V lost 3 bases to trimming and J lost 1 base, with 6 bases between them.

The chain links TRBV28 to TRBJ1-4; D remains ambiguous. The sequenced material came from CD4+ T cells from PBMCs. The source of this sequence is a human donor with multiple sclerosis. The CDR3 is CASSLGGTNEKLFF. The CDR3 bases are TGTGCCAGCAGTTTGGGAGGAACTAATGAAAAACTGTTTTTT.